This TCR beta chain was recovered during a study of T cells in Graves' hyperthyroidism and ophthalmopathy. Whole-study findings and limits: Peripheral blood also featured most of the thyroid clonotypes expanded above 0.001.

The investigators amplified TCR beta CDR3 regions from RNA transcripts. A set of HTBI primers served as the primers for a first-round RT-PCR of the TCR CDR3. Using its own MiXCR run on the multiplex PCR reads, TCRdb lists one record per CDR3 protein. This sample carries approximately 600,000 distinct CDR3 sequences, under 15% of them seen once, and the ten largest clones take 3.5% to 4.5%. This clonotype was observed at least ten times. The antigen is not known. From germline, CDR1 is MNHNS and CDR2 SASEGT. This CDR3 spans 16 amino acids. V gave up 5 bases and J gave up 6 bases, with 23 bases separating them. A NOSPECS grade of at least 4, a Clinical Activity Score of at least 3 and duration under 3 months were recorded in ophthalmopathy patients. Investigators excluded patients with uncontrolled infection, other autoimmune disease, pregnancy or lactation.

The V call is TRBV6-1, the J call TRBJ2-7; possibly TRBD2 for D (6 bases). The sequence came from a woman aged 35 to 49 with Graves' ophthalmopathy. The material sequenced was blood. The CDR3 sequence: CASSTLTGTSEGEQYF. CDR3 bases: TGTGCCAGCAGTACCTTAACCGGGACTTCTGAGGGCGAGCAGTACTTC.